The 20 T cell receptor beta chains below come from one sample, sequenced in a study of blood T cell repertoires in COVID-19. Clones were read by immunoSEQ multiplex PCR, and TCRdb kept only the in-frame ones, dropping some. There are roughly 250,000 clones in the sample; about 90% occur only once, and roughly 7% lies in the top ten. Sequenced sample: peripheral blood. These receptors all come from a man in his fifties or sixties who had recovered from COVID-19.

This rearrangement joins TRBV9 to TRBJ2-7, with D possibly matching TRBD1 (5 bases). The V end lost 2 bases, the J end lost 6 bases, and 18 bases lay between the germline ends. The CDR3 extends over 15 amino acids. CDR1 and CDR2 from the germline V gene are SGDLS and YYNGEE. CDR3: CASSVTTDIRPEQYV. CDR3 coding DNA: TGTGCCAGCAGCGTGACGACAGATATTCGTCCCGAGCAGTACGTC.

This chain links TRBV7-9 with TRBJ2-1; 8 bases agree with TRBD2. Germline CDR1 is SEHNR and CDR2 is FQNEAQ (reference sequence). Trimming removed 7 bases from V and 8 bases from J; junction bases left unmatched: 19. The CDR3 consists of 17 residues. CDR3 sequence: CASTKDAGLAGADEQFF. The DNA for the CDR3 is TGTGCCAGCACCAAAGACGCGGGGCTAGCGGGTGCGGATGAGCAGTTCTTC.

V usage is TRBV7-6 and J usage is TRBJ2-2; 8 bases are shared with TRBD1. This CDR3 is built from 17 residues. Germline V lookup: CDR1 SGHVS, CDR2 FNYEAQ. V lost 2 bases, J lost 2 bases, and 7 bases stayed unmatched. The CDR3 nucleotides read TGTGCCAGCAGCTTAAGGGCCGGGACAGGAAACACCGGGGAGCTGTTTTTT. Translation gives CASSLRAGTGNTGELFF.

J is TRBJ1-1 and V is TRBV9; D might be TRBD1 (6 bases). The length of the CDR3 is 14 residues. V was trimmed by 4 bases and J by 0 bases, leaving 10 bases between them. CDR1 and CDR2 (germline): SGDLS, YYNGEE. CDR3 loop: CASSLQGLNTEAFF. CDR3 sequence (DNA): TGTGCCAGCAGCTTACAGGGCTTGAACACTGAAGCTTTCTTT. The full variable domain, rest sourced from reference TRBV9 and TRBJ1-1, is DSGVTQTPKHLITATGQRVTLRCSPRSGDLSVYWYQQSLDQGLQFLIQYYNGEERAKGNILERFSAQQFPDLHSELNLSSLELGDSALYFCASSLQGLNTEAFFGQGTRLTVV.

The chain uses TRBV6-5 and TRBJ1-2; D is possibly TRBD1 (6 bases). Germline loops: CDR1 MNHEY, CDR2 SVGAGI. The CDR3 spans 16 residues. V was clipped by 0 bases and J by 7 bases, with 18 bases between them. The CDR3 spells CASSYSWAGDGGGYTF. DNA for the CDR3: TGTGCCAGCAGTTACTCATGGGCAGGGGACGGTGGTGGCTACACCTTC.

The chain's CDR3 is CASSSGQGRADTQYF. The CDR3 nucleotides read TGTGCCAGCAGCTCGGGACAGGGGAGGGCAGATACGCAGTATTTT. The gene calls are TRBV5-4 and TRBJ2-3, with 10 bases that match TRBD1. The V and J ends lost 3 bases and 4 bases, in that order; junction bases with no gene match: 5. The germline CDR1 and CDR2 sequences are SGHNT and YYREEE (reference sequence). The length of the CDR3 is 15 residues.

The sample holds one count of this clone. V is TRBV6-5 and J is TRBJ2-1; D is perhaps TRBD2 (5 bases). The ends were cut back, 0 bases at V and 8 bases at J, with 11 bases in the middle. The CDR3 has 14 residues. Germline CDR1 MNHEY, CDR2 SVGAGI. CDR3 amino acids: CASSYSSSGDEQFF. The CDR3 DNA reads TGTGCCAGCAGTTACTCGTCTTCCGGGGATGAGCAGTTCTTC.

This clone has only one observation. The CDR3: CASIRDRPNYGYTF. The CDR3 DNA sequence: TGTGCCAGTATCAGGGACAGGCCTAACTATGGCTACACCTTC. The gene calls are TRBV2 and TRBJ1-2, with 8 bases matching TRBD1. Germline V gene lookup returns CDR1 SNHLY and CDR2 FYNNEI. The V and J ends lost 9 bases and 0 bases, in that order; junction bases with no gene match: 6. The CDR3 is 14 residues long.

The table lists this clone with a few counts. J is TRBJ1-5 and V is TRBV4-1; a possible D gene is TRBD1 (5 bases). The CDR3 covers 15 residues. CDR1 is MGHRA and CDR2 is YSYEKL in the germline V gene. Trimming removed 8 bases from V and 0 bases from J, with 14 bases in between. CDR3 DNA: TGCGCCAGCCAAAGACAGTCCGATAGCAATCAGCCCCAGCATTTT. Translation gives CASQRQSDSNQPQHF.

The rearrangement uses TRBV6-2 or TRBV6-3 and TRBJ2-1; D is possibly TRBD1 (6 bases). Germline assignment: CDR1 MNHEY and CDR2 SVGEGT. There are 16 residues in the CDR3. V was cut by 5 bases and J by 4 bases, with 18 bases left in between. CDR3 region: CASSLTGKGVYNEQFF. The DNA for the CDR3 is TGTGCCAGCAGTCTGACGGGGAAGGGGGTTTACAATGAGCAGTTCTTC.

This sequence joins TRBV5-1 and TRBJ1-5, with a possible D match to TRBD1 (6 bases). From germline, CDR1 is SGHRS and CDR2 YFSETQ. V was cut by 2 bases and J by 8 bases, with 17 bases left in between. The CDR3 runs to 15 residues. The CDR3 reads CASSLADSTRKPQHF. In DNA form, the CDR3 reads TGCGCCAGCAGCTTAGCGGACAGTACGAGGAAGCCCCAGCATTTT.

The chain has TRBV30 and TRBJ1-1; no clear D gene. V lost 3 bases, J lost 0 bases, and 14 bases lay in between. Looked up from germline, CDR1 is GTSNPN and CDR2 is SVGIG (reference sequence). The CDR3 runs to 15 residues. The CDR3 bases are TGTGCCTGGAGGACGTTTTACGGGATGAACACTGAAGCTTTCTTT. This codes for CAWRTFYGMNTEAFF.

This chain links TRBV5-6 with TRBJ2-3; 8 positions agree with TRBD1. The CDR3 contains 16 residues. Germline lookup yields CDR1 SGHDT and CDR2 YYEEEE. V gave up 1 base and J gave up 3 bases; unmatched junction bases: 7. CDR3 nucleotides: TGTGCCAGCAGCTTGTTAGGGACAGGAAAAACAGATACGCAGTATTTT. Amino acids: CASSLLGTGKTDTQYF.

The chain has TRBV15 and TRBJ2-4, with 7 bases identical to TRBD1. Germline CDR1 is LNHNV and CDR2 is YYDKDF (reference sequence). The length of the CDR3 is 15 residues. The J segment lost 4 bases and the V segment lost 0 bases, leaving 3 bases of the junction unmatched. In DNA, the CDR3 is TGTGCCACCAGCAGAGATGACAGGGAGAAAAACATTCAGTACTTC. This encodes CATSRDDREKNIQYF.

V usage is TRBV19 and J usage is TRBJ2-4, with 8 bases that match TRBD1. From germline, CDR1 is LNHDA and CDR2 SQIVND (reference sequence). The CDR3 spans 13 residues. Trimming removed 6 bases from V and 7 bases from J; junction bases left unmatched: 5. The DNA of the CDR3 is TGTGCCAGTAGGTCGGACAGGGAGAACATTCAGTACTTC. Its protein product is CASRSDRENIQYF.

This clone was counted between two and nine times. The gene calls are TRBV27 and TRBJ2-7; D gene ambiguous. Trimming removed 7 bases from V and 0 bases from J, with 16 bases in between. Germline-derived CDR1 and CDR2 are MNHEY and SMNVEV (reference sequence). The CDR3 contains 15 residues. The CDR3 coding sequence is TGTGCCAGCACGCCCGATTGTCCGAGCTCCTACGAGCAGTACGTC. Protein: CASTPDCPSSYEQYV.

The rearrangement links TRBV18 to TRBJ2-2; D is unclear. V was clipped by 4 bases and J by 2 bases, with 11 bases between them. CDR3 length equals 15 residues. In germline, CDR1 is KGHSH, CDR2 LQKENI. CDR3: CASSRASANTGELFF. The CDR3 coding sequence is TGTGCCAGCTCACGAGCGTCAGCTAACACCGGGGAGCTGTTTTTT.

This chain connects TRBV24-1 to TRBJ1-1; no clear D. CDR1 is KGHDR and CDR2 is SFDVKD in the germline V gene. The CDR3 totals 13 residues. Between the trimmed V and J ends, which lost 4 bases and 6 bases, there was a span of 11 bases. The CDR3 sequence: CATSDPSLSEAFF. In DNA, the CDR3 is TGTGCCACCAGTGACCCCTCACTCTCTGAAGCTTTCTTT.

The genes are TRBV5-6 and TRBJ1-6, with TRBD1 matching 8 bases. Germline V gives CDR1 SGHDT, CDR2 YYEEEE. CDR3 length: 16 amino acids. V was pared by 4 bases and J by 5 bases, with 8 bases of the junction left unmatched. CDR3 DNA: TGTGCCAGCAGCCCATTGACAGGGGCCGATAATTCACCCCTCCACTTT. Protein: CASSPLTGADNSPLHF.

The chain is built from TRBV5-1 and TRBJ2-5, with 7 positions matching TRBD2. V trimming: 6 bases; J trimming: 7 bases; junction bases outside the gene matches: 12. Germline V gene lookup returns CDR1 SGHRS and CDR2 YFSETQ. CDR3 size: 14 residues. The CDR3 spells CASTGTTPSMTQYF. CDR3 coding DNA: TGCGCCAGCACCGGGACTACCCCATCGATGACCCAGTACTTC.